The sequence of this T cell receptor beta chain was determined in a study of T cell changes during pregnancy in multiple sclerosis. TCRdb's table, derived via immunoSEQ multiplex PCR, lists solely in-frame clones and lacks some. Here the sample spans approximately 31,000 clones, 93% being singletons. Sample: CD4+ T cells from peripheral blood mononuclear cells, taken in the second trimester of pregnancy. The receptor comes from a female donor with multiple sclerosis, enrolled in a pregnancy study.

The CDR3 sequence is CASSGLRVSDYGYTF. In DNA, the CDR3 is TGTGCCAGCAGCGGTCTCAGGGTCTCGGACTATGGCTACACCTTC. The chain is built from TRBV9 and TRBJ1-2, with D possibly TRBD1 on 5 matching bases. The CDR3 loop spans 15 amino acids. Between the trimmed V and J ends, which lost 3 bases and 3 bases, there was a span of 15 bases. CDR1 is SGDLS, CDR2 YYNGEE, per germline.